The 7 T cell receptor beta chains below were found in one sample sequenced in a study of molecular identifiers for immune sequencing clone quantification. TCRdb ran MiXCR on the PCR reads and lists one entry per CDR3 protein. The data show about 54,000 distinct CDR3 sequences, with under 30% seen just once and under 2% held by the top ten. The sequencing sample was made of naive CD8+ T cells from blood, with Jurkat cell RNA spiked in. The subset denotes: FACS-sorted CD8+CD4-CCR7+CD45RA+ naive T cells. These receptors were collected from a human donor in good health. Some libraries in this study had Jurkat cell RNA spiked in.

The table lists this clonotype with a few counts. The genes are TRBV27 and TRBJ2-5; D possibly uses TRBD1 or TRBD2 (6 bases each). The germline CDR1 and CDR2 sequences are MNHEY and SMNVEV (reference sequence). The CDR3 extends over 13 amino acids. The germline V and J ends were trimmed by 6 bases and 4 bases, with 12 bases remaining between them. The CDR3 bases are TGTGCCAGCAGGAGGGGGGCGGGAGAGACCCAGTACTTC. It yields the protein CASRRGAGETQYF.

The sample holds many counts of this clonotype. The chain carries TRBV4-3 and TRBJ1-2, with D perhaps TRBD1 (6 bases). This CDR3 has 16 amino acids. Trimming pared 0 bases from V and 2 bases from J, leaving 13 bases between. Germline V CDR1 and CDR2: LGHNA, YSLEER. The CDR3: CASSQEYNRVNYGYTF. The CDR3, as DNA: TGCGCCAGCAGCCAAGAATATAACAGGGTAAACTATGGCTACACCTTC.

This clonotype was detected many times. V and J are TRBV12-5 and TRBJ1-6; perhaps TRBD1 as D (5 bases). The CDR3 has 13 amino acids. Germline V gene sequence: CDR1 LGHNT, CDR2 FRNRAP. Trimming removed 4 bases at V and 6 bases at J, with 7 bases between. The CDR3 protein is CASGSGLNSPLHF. The DNA for the CDR3 is TGTGCTAGTGGTTCGGGGCTTAATTCACCCCTCCACTTT.

This clonotype was detected once. The V and J genes are TRBV4-1 and TRBJ2-7; TRBD1 matches 9 bases. CDR1 and CDR2 from the germline V gene are MGHRA and YSYEKL. This CDR3 spans 15 amino acids. V lost 10 bases and J lost 2; bases outside the gene matches: 12. CDR3 sequence: CANNQAGDRAYEQYF. The CDR3 DNA sequence: TGCGCCAACAACCAAGCAGGGGACAGGGCCTACGAGCAGTACTTC.

This clonotype was counted at least ten times. V and J are TRBV27 and TRBJ2-7; D gene ambiguous. Germline CDR1 and CDR2: MNHEY and SMNVEV (reference sequence). V was shortened by 3 bases and J by 1 base, with 7 bases between the two germline ends. This CDR3 contains 13 residues. The DNA of the CDR3 is TGTGCCAGCAGTTTTTACGGGTCCTACGAGCAGTACTTC. Translating it yields CASSFYGSYEQYF.

About this clonotype itself: The conserved closing phenylalanine or tryptophan is absent in this CDR3, likely reflecting a read error. The chain recombines TRBV5-3 with TRBJ2-7; 8 positions match TRBD2. TRBV5-3 is identified as an open reading frame with a role that is uncertain. The V and J ends lost 9 bases and 1 base, in that order; junction bases with no gene match: 9. CDR3 size: 14 residues. This chain's CDR3 is CATQRESWSYEQYS. The CDR3 coding sequence is TGTGCCACCCAGCGGGAGAGTTGGTCCTACGAGCAGTACTCC.

This clonotype was counted at least ten times. The V call is TRBV15, the J call TRBJ2-3, with 7 bases lining up with TRBD2. CDR1 LNHNV and CDR2 YYDKDF come from the germline V gene (reference sequence). The J segment lost 5 bases and the V segment lost 0 bases, leaving 11 bases of the junction unmatched. The CDR3 covers 17 residues. CDR3 DNA: TGTGCCACCAGCAGAGATACGCCGGGAGGTAGGGTAGATACGCAGTATTTT. This encodes CATSRDTPGGRVDTQYF. The variable domain in full, with the rest retrieved from reference TRBV15 and TRBJ2-3, is DAMVIQNPRYQVTQFGKPVTLSCSQTLNHNVMYWYQQKSSQAPKLLFHYYDKDFNNEADTPDNFQSRRPNTSFCFLDIRSPGLGDTAMYLCATSRDTPGGRVDTQYFGPGTRLTVL.